This T cell receptor (beta chain) was sequenced in a study of blood T cells in healthy people across ages. For this clonotype: At one boundary the junction diverges from the germline segment, which might be a read error.

CDR1 is LNHNV and CDR2 is YYDKDF in the germline V gene (reference sequence). The CDR3 has 16 residues. For the second PCR, which ran for about 6 to 11 cycles, a sample-barcoded 5' primer and a J-beta primer mix were used. Via MiXCR, TCRdb re-called the 5' RACE reads, giving one row per CDR3 protein. The repertoire holds 900,000 to 950,000 distinct CDR3 sequences, with almost 30% as singletons. These data were likewise used in another study, on T cells of mothers and their children. Per that paper: With the M1S primer of the second PCR, sample barcodes and 2-4 random nucleotides were added. Every mother produced more than 8 million TCR beta CDR3 reads, whereas every child provided around 3 million.

Sequences were obtained from blood. The sequence was obtained from a woman in her thirties or forties in good health. The V and J genes are TRBV15 and TRBJ2-3, with TRBD1 identical over 7 bases. The CDR3 spells CAASEDRAASTDTQYF. CDR3 coding DNA: TGTGCCGCCAGCGAAGACAGGGCAGCTAGCACAGATACGCAGTATTTT.